Listed below are T cell receptor beta chains from one sample, sequenced in a study of T cell repertoires in cytomegalovirus infection. The antigens these receptors bind are not known. From the reads, TCRdb called clonotypes with MiXCR, one entry per CDR3 protein. Here the sample spans roughly 700,000 distinct CDR3 sequences, 30% to 35% being singletons. The sequencing here drew on cultured PBMCs, taken from culture after CMV antigen stimulation. These receptors were collected from a human donor in good health (CMV status not recorded). Some clones in this sample may be carry-over from other donors' samples. Each CDR3 is given without its conserved first and last residue.

j_gene	v_gene	CDR3aa
TRBJ2-7	TRBV6-2/TRBV6-3	ASQTGGTYEQY
TRBJ1-1	TRBV4-3	ASSQDSGRGQGTEAF
TRBJ1-6	TRBV4-1	ASSQGGQGASPLH
TRBJ2-4	TRBV20-1	SASRPSLAKNIQY
TRBJ1-4	TRBV5-1	ASSLTGYNEKLF
TRBJ2-2	TRBV7-8	ASSGQENTGELF
TRBJ2-7	TRBV7-9	ASSPLRDRGSYEQY
TRBJ1-3	TRBV4-1	ASSQVSSGNTIY
TRBJ1-2	TRBV14	ASSQGRGGLYGYT
TRBJ2-5	TRBV20-1	SATGQARDTQY
TRBJ1-5	TRBV6-6	ASSVQLAQPQH
TRBJ2-5	TRBV6-8	ASSLGLAVETKY
TRBJ2-3	TRBV7-2	ASSLDGRATQY
TRBJ2-2	TRBV6-2/TRBV6-3	AGRVRNTGELF
TRBJ1-2	TRBV10-3	AISSWDGGTANYGYT
TRBJ2-1	TRBV12-3/TRBV12-4	ASRNLGLAGDEQF
TRBJ2-3	TRBV7-2	ASSSGNTYTDTQY
TRBJ1-5	TRBV4-1	ASSQDVAGYQPQH
TRBJ1-5	TRBV10-2	ASSNRAKGTQH
TRBJ2-5	TRBV20-1	SAMGGSRETQY
TRBJ1-1	TRBV12-3/TRBV12-4	ASSLVDVSTEAF
TRBJ1-3	TRBV20-1	SARAPNSGNTIY
TRBJ2-3	TRBV25-1	ASREALSREGSDTQY
TRBJ2-6	TRBV5-5	ASRKGGTGANVLT
TRBJ2-2	TRBV7-3	ASSLWPTRQGVTGELF
TRBJ2-3	TRBV5-1	ASSLAGITRPDTQY
TRBJ2-4	TRBV7-2	ASSLSPTSGMRNIQY
TRBJ2-1	TRBV7-2	ASSLSGGPTYNEQF
TRBJ2-6	TRBV7-2	ASSLDRDPGANVLT
TRBJ2-5	TRBV12-3/TRBV12-4	ASRDPGKKETQY
TRBJ2-7	TRBV19	ASSVGHTYEQY
TRBJ2-3	TRBV20-1	SPMDASGTDTQY
TRBJ1-3	TRBV14	ASSQVYSGNTIY
TRBJ2-7	TRBV6-1	ASSRTSGANYEQY
TRBJ2-1	TRBV29-1	SVEPRFLWERKDNYNEQF
TRBJ1-1	TRBV28	ASSTTDNTEAF
TRBJ2-1	TRBV20-1	SAAKEGPHSNEQF
TRBJ2-5	TRBV4-2	ASSQGRWGNGGFQETQY